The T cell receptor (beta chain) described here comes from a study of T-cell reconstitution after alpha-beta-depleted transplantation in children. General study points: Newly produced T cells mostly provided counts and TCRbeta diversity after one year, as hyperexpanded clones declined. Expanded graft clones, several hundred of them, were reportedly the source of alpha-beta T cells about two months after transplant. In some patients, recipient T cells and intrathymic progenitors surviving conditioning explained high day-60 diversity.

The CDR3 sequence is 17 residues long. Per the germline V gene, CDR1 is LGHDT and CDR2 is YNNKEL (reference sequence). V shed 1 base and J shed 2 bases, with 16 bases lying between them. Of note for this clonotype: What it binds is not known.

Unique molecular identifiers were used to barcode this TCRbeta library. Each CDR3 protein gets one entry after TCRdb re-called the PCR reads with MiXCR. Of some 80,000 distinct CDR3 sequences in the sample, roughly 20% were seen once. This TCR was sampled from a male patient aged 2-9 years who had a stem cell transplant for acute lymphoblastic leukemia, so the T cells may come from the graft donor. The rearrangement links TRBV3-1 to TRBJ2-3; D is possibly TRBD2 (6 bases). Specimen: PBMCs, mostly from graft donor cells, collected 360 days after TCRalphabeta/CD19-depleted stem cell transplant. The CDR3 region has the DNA TGTGCCAGCAGCCAAGTATCTCGGGAGCCTTACACAGATACGCAGTATTTT. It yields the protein CASSQVSREPYTDTQYF.